The 23 T cell receptor beta chains listed next were all sequenced from one sample in a study of T cells in women clearing cervical HPV infection. Generated by immunoSEQ multiplex PCR, the TCRdb table keeps only in-frame clones and is missing some. This sample's table reports around 16,000 clones. The sample taken for sequencing was blood buffy coat. The receptors stem from a woman aged 18 to 75 with a cervical HPV16 infection that either progressed to CIN3+ or cleared (not recorded which).

As regards this clone: The CDR3 end lies 3 residues beyond the end of the read and is filled in from the germline J gene. The rearrangement links TRBV20-1 to TRBJ1-2; perhaps TRBD1 as D (5 bases). CDR1 and CDR2 (germline): DFQATT, SNEGSKA (reference sequence). This CDR3 contains 14 residues. V was clipped by 0 bases and J by 6 bases, with 14 bases between them. The DNA read from the CDR3 is TGCAGTGCTAGAGACAGGGTCACGGCTGATGGC. Its translation: CSARDRVTADG. The CDR3 as a whole reads CSARDRVTADGYTF.

As regards this clone: The missing CDR3 end, 3 residues past where the read stops, is filled in from the germline J gene. V gene TRBV7-2 combines with J gene TRBJ2-7, with 7 bases aligning to TRBD2. The J segment lost 4 bases and the V segment lost 5 bases, leaving 8 bases of the junction unmatched. Germline V CDR1 and CDR2: SGHTA, FQGNSA. The CDR3 length is 14 residues. The covered CDR3 bases are TGTGCCAGCAGCGTGGGGGGGTACGGGTACGAG. Translated, it gives CASSVGGYGYE. The CDR3 reads in full as CASSVGGYGYEQYF.

Note on this clone: From the germline J gene comes the end of the CDR3, since the read stops 3 residues before it. The V and J genes are TRBV20-1 and TRBJ2-7; 9 positions agree with TRBD1. V trimming: 3 bases; J trimming: 5 bases; junction bases outside the gene matches: 11. The CDR3 runs 15 residues. Germline V gene data show CDR1 as DFQATT and CDR2 as SNEGSKA (reference sequence). CDR3 DNA (partial): TGCAGTGCTAGTCTCCTTGTTACAGGGGGCAACGAG. It is translated as CSASLLVTGGNE. The complete CDR3 protein is CSASLLVTGGNEQYF.

Of note for this clone: The CDR3 goes on 3 residues after the read ends, and that part is filled in from the germline J gene. This chain joins TRBV5-4 and TRBJ2-7, with D tentatively TRBD1 (6 bases). Trimming took 5 bases from V and 2 from J, leaving 11 bases between them. The CDR3 contains 13 residues. Germline V gives CDR1 SGHNT, CDR2 YYREEE (reference sequence). CDR3 sequence reads: CASSRDTAYEQYF. The DNA read from the CDR3 is TGTGCCAGCAGTCGGGACACCGCCTACGAG.

As regards this clone: The junction and the germline gene differ at one end; a read error may be behind it. The read terminates 3 residues ahead of where the CDR3 ends, so the germline J gene completes it. V is TRBV4-2 and J is TRBJ2-7; tentative D call: TRBD1 (7 bases). The CDR3 loop spans 15 amino acids. From germline, CDR1 is LGHNA and CDR2 YNFKEQ. The CDR3 reads CASSQERRGRYEQYF. The CDR3 bases that were read are TGCGCCAGCAGCCAAGAAAGGAGGGGGCGATACGAG.

A remark on this clone: The read ends 3 residues shy of where the CDR3 ends; the end is completed using the germline J gene. The gene calls are TRBV20-1 and TRBJ2-7; D may be TRBD2 (6 bases). The germline V and J ends were trimmed by 0 bases and 3 bases, with 18 bases remaining between them. In germline, CDR1 is DFQATT, CDR2 SNEGSKA (reference sequence). The CDR3 has 16 residues. The sequenced part of the CDR3 DNA is TGCAGTGCTAGAGATGCAGGGTACGGGGGTCGCTACGAG. Translating it yields CSARDAGYGGRYE. The CDR3, in full, reads CSARDAGYGGRYEQYF.

Comment on this clone: The read is 3 residues too short to cover the CDR3 end, so that end is filled in from the germline J gene. J is TRBJ2-7 and V is TRBV16; D gene uncertain. Germline assignment: CDR1 KGHSY and CDR2 FQNENV. The length of the CDR3 is 12 residues. Between the trimmed V and J ends, which lost 4 bases and 2 bases, there was a span of 6 bases. The CDR3 here is CASSLPTYEQYF. CDR3 DNA, as far as it was read: TGTGCCAGCAGCCTACCTACCTACGAG.

Concerning this clone: From the germline J gene comes the end of the CDR3, since the read stops 3 residues before it. The rearrangement joins TRBV10-2 to TRBJ2-3; tentative D call: TRBD1 (6 bases). Between the trimmed V and J ends, which lost 7 bases and 8 bases, there was a span of 28 bases. This CDR3 region has 17 residues. The germline V gene encodes CDR1 WSHSY and CDR2 SAAADI. The CDR3 bases that were read are TGCGCCAGCATTCAATCACGGGACACGACATCCCCAGGTACG. The encoded protein is CASIQSRDTTSPGT. In full, the CDR3 is CASIQSRDTTSPGTQYF.

A remark on this clone: From the germline J gene comes the end of the CDR3, since the read stops 3 residues before it. This rearrangement joins TRBV5-5 to TRBJ1-2; 7 bases map to TRBD1. CDR3 size: 14 residues. Germline CDR1 reads SGHKS; CDR2 reads YYEKEE (reference sequence). V dropped 1 base and J dropped 7; count of bases not matched to a gene: 7. The DNA read from the CDR3 is TGTGCCAGCAGCTTGAGCGACAGGGTTCTTGGC. Residues: CASSLSDRVLG. The whole CDR3 sequence reads CASSLSDRVLGYTF.

About this clone itself: Read data end 3 residues before the CDR3 end; the end is taken from the germline J gene. The V call is TRBV4-1, the J call TRBJ1-4, with D uncertain. There are 17 residues in the CDR3. V was shortened by 1 base and J by 0 bases, with 12 bases between the two germline ends. Germline V gives CDR1 MGHRA, CDR2 YSYEKL. The CDR3: CASSQGLRGATNEKLFF. The DNA read from the CDR3 is TGCGCCAGCAGCCAAGGATTGCGGGGTGCAACTAATGAAAAA.

Details on this clone: The missing CDR3 end, 3 residues past where the read stops, is filled in from the germline J gene. V and J are TRBV19 and TRBJ1-1; 7 bases map to TRBD1. Germline CDR1 reads LNHDA; CDR2 reads SQIVND (reference sequence). The CDR3 is 16 amino acids. V shed 7 bases, J shed 0 bases, and the junction held 11 bases outside the gene matches. Partial CDR3 DNA: TGTGCCAGTACCCCAGGCAGGGGGAACATGAACACTGAA. Protein sequence: CASTPGRGNMNTE. The entire CDR3 sequence reads CASTPGRGNMNTEAFF.

This clone registers medium-sized (0.01 to 0.1%) by frequency. The CDR3 extends 3 residues past the end of the read, so its final part is completed from the germline J gene. The rearrangement links TRBV2 to TRBJ2-3; 7 nucleotides line up with TRBD1. This CDR3 spans 15 amino acids. Per germline, CDR1 SNHLY and CDR2 FYNNEI. V lost 3 bases, J lost 0 bases, and 3 bases stayed unmatched. CDR3 amino acids: CASSDQGVSTDTQYF. The DNA read from the CDR3 is TGTGCCAGCAGTGATCAGGGGGTCAGCACAGATACG.

On this clone: The read is 3 residues too short to cover the CDR3 end, so that end is filled in from the germline J gene. The rearrangement uses TRBV2 and TRBJ1-6; TRBD1 matches 9 bases. CDR1 SNHLY and CDR2 FYNNEI come from the germline V gene. V shed 2 bases and J 7 bases; nucleotides not matched to a gene: 3. The CDR3 runs to 15 residues. The CDR3 is CASSESGTGNSPLHF. CDR3 DNA (partial): TGTGCCAGCAGTGAATCGGGGACAGGGAATTCACCC.

Frequency places this clone as medium-sized. Sequencing ends 3 residues short of the CDR3 end; the germline J gene provides the rest. V usage is TRBV6-2 or TRBV6-3 and J usage is TRBJ1-2; D uncertain. V was trimmed by 11 bases and J by 4 bases, leaving 8 bases between them. The CDR3 length is 10 residues. CDR1 MNHEY and CDR2 SVGEGT come from the germline V gene. Incomplete CDR3 DNA: TGTGCCGCAGCGGGCTATGGC. Its translation is CAAAGYG. The complete CDR3 protein is CAAAGYGYTF.

With regard to this clone: Sequencing ends 3 residues short of the CDR3 end; the germline J gene provides the rest. This chain uses TRBV20-1 with TRBJ2-1; 9 nucleotides line up with TRBD2. V lost 3 bases, J lost 7 bases, and 10 bases stayed unmatched. This CDR3 has 15 amino acids. Germline CDR1 is DFQATT and CDR2 is SNEGSKA (reference sequence). The CDR3 region is CSASWASGAVNEQFF. The sequenced CDR3 bases are TGCAGTGCTAGTTGGGCTAGCGGGGCAGTAAATGAG.

Notes on this clone: The read stops 3 residues short of the end of the CDR3; the missing end is completed from the germline J gene. J is TRBJ2-7 and V is TRBV20-1; 11 positions match TRBD1. The CDR3 is 13 residues long. J lost 5 bases, V lost 1 base, and 1 base had no gene match. Germline values: CDR1 DFQATT, CDR2 SNEGSKA (reference sequence). Partial CDR3 DNA: TGCAGTGCTAGAGGGACAGGGGGCAACGAG. Translated, it gives CSARGTGGNE. The full CDR3 reads CSARGTGGNEQYF.

Remarks on this clone: Read sequence stops 3 residues before the CDR3 end, and the germline J gene provides the missing end. The rearrangement links TRBV20-1 to TRBJ2-5; 12 nucleotides align to TRBD2. Germline V gives CDR1 DFQATT, CDR2 SNEGSKA (reference sequence). The length of the CDR3 is 16 residues. After removal of 3 bases from V and 1 base from J, the junction contained 6 bases not matched to a gene. CDR3 sequence: CSASSTSGGFQETQYF. Partial CDR3 DNA: TGCAGTGCTAGTTCCACTAGCGGGGGGTTCCAAGAGACC.

On this clone itself: The sequence runs out 3 residues before the end of the CDR3; the remainder is reconstructed from the germline J gene. This chain links TRBV19 with TRBJ1-1; 10 positions match TRBD1. The junction had 3 bases not matched to a gene; V was cut back by 5 bases and J by 6 bases. The length of the CDR3 is 13 residues. CDR1 and CDR2 (germline): LNHDA, SQIVND (reference sequence). The CDR3 protein is CASSPGQGPEAFF. The sequenced part of the CDR3 DNA is TGTGCCAGTAGTCCGGGACAGGGGCCTGAA. Full variable domain (missing parts from reference TRBV19 and TRBJ1-1): DGGITQSPKYLFRKEGQNVTLSCEQNLNHDAMYWYRQDPGQGLRLIYYSQIVNDFQKGDIAEGYSVSREKKESFPLTVTSAQKNPTAFYLCASSPGQGPEAFFGQGTRLTVV.

Concerning this clone: The CDR3 goes on 3 residues after the read ends, and that part is filled in from the germline J gene. The same CDR3 arises from other DNA sequences in this sample as well. The chain carries TRBV6-1 and TRBJ1-2; TRBD1 matches 7 bases. The trim removed 2 bases at V and 3 bases at J, leaving 0 bases unmatched. CDR1 and CDR2 (germline): MNHNS, SASEGT. The CDR3 is 13 amino acids. Incomplete CDR3 DNA: TGTGCCAGCAGTGAACAGGGGGACTATGGC. Translating it yields CASSEQGDYG. The CDR3 in full is CASSEQGDYGYTF.

Comment on this clone: The read stops 3 residues short of the end of the CDR3; the missing end is completed from the germline J gene. The chain joins TRBV2 to TRBJ1-2; 11 positions match TRBD1. The CDR3 consists of 15 residues. Germline CDR1 is SNHLY and CDR2 is FYNNEI. J lost 2 bases, V lost 6 bases, and 5 bases had no gene match. CDR3 DNA, as far as it was read: TGTGCCAGCAGGGGGACAGGGGGAAAAAACTATGGC. Amino acids: CASRGTGGKNYG. The full CDR3 sequence reads CASRGTGGKNYGYTF.

Details on this clone: The read ends 3 residues before the CDR3 terminus; that terminus is restored from the germline J gene. The rearrangement uses TRBV19 and TRBJ2-1; the match to TRBD1 covers 7 bases. V trimming: 5 bases; J trimming: 4 bases; junction bases outside the gene matches: 8. In germline, CDR1 is LNHDA, CDR2 SQIVND (reference sequence). The CDR3 sequence is 15 residues long. The DNA read from the CDR3 is TGTGCCAGTAGTTTTACAGGGGCCCGATACAATGAG. The encoded protein is CASSFTGARYNE. The full CDR3 protein is CASSFTGARYNEQFF.

In regard to this clone: The read is 3 residues too short to cover the CDR3 end, so that end is filled in from the germline J gene. V gene TRBV20-1 combines with J gene TRBJ2-2, with D uncertain. Germline CDR1 DFQATT, CDR2 SNEGSKA (reference sequence). V lost 6 bases and J lost 4, with 6 bases in between. The length of the CDR3 is 11 residues. CDR3 bases read: TGCAGTGCCCCAGGCACCGGGGAG. This codes for CSAPGTGE. The entire CDR3 sequence reads CSAPGTGELFF.

This clone is classed as medium-sized by frequency. The sequenced fragment ends 3 residues before the CDR3 boundary, so the rest is inferred from the germline J gene. V usage is TRBV29-1 and J usage is TRBJ1-2; D remains unclear. The CDR3 length is 13 residues. Germline CDR1 SQVTM, CDR2 ANQGSEA. Trimming took 7 bases from V and 0 from J, leaving 12 bases between them. The CDR3 loop reads CSAKQVANYGYTF. Incomplete CDR3 DNA: TGCAGCGCCAAGCAGGTAGCTAACTATGGC.